The next 12 T cell receptor beta chains were all read from a single sample in a study of blood T cell repertoires in COVID-19. TCRdb's copy holds only in-frame clones and misses some; the assay was immunoSEQ multiplex PCR. The sample records 55,000 to 70,000 clones, around nine tenths being singletons. Sequenced material: peripheral blood. These receptors were taken from a woman aged 70-85 years with active COVID-19.

The chain joins TRBV6-1 to TRBJ1-2, with D perhaps matching TRBD1 (6 bases). The CDR3 spans 13 residues. Trimming shortened V by 3 bases and J by 10 bases, and 15 bases separated the two germline ends. Germline loops: CDR1 MNHNS, CDR2 SASEGT. The CDR3 sequence: CASSESDRGFYTF. The CDR3 region has the DNA TGTGCCAGCAGTGAGTCGGACAGAGGCTTCTACACCTTC.

The CDR3 reads CASSPGTGNSGNTIYF. For the CDR3, the DNA is TGTGCCAGCTCACCCGGGACAGGAAACTCTGGAAACACCATATATTTT. The V call is TRBV18, the J call TRBJ1-3; 8 nucleotides agree with TRBD1. Germline V gene sequence: CDR1 KGHSH, CDR2 LQKENI. This CDR3 contains 16 residues. J gave up 0 bases and V 3 bases, and 4 bases lay outside the gene matches.

This clone appeared a single time. The rearrangement links TRBV6-1 to TRBJ2-1; the match to TRBD2 covers 11 bases. J lost 3 bases, V lost 4 bases, and 5 bases had no gene match. This CDR3 spans 16 amino acids. The germline V gene encodes CDR1 MNHNS and CDR2 SASEGT. The CDR3 spells CASSVTSGSNYNEQFF. In DNA, the CDR3 is TGTGCCAGCAGTGTCACTAGCGGGAGCAACTACAATGAGCAGTTCTTC.

The V and J genes are TRBV10-1 and TRBJ2-1; 9 bases map to TRBD2. CDR1 is WNHNN and CDR2 is SYGVQD in the germline V gene (reference sequence). Trimming at V came to 4 bases and at J to 7 bases, leaving 5 bases not matched to a gene. This CDR3 region has 14 residues. CDR3 sequence (DNA): TGCGCCAGCAGTGTCCTAGCGGGAAGTAATGAGCAGTTCTTC. Translation: CASSVLAGSNEQFF.

The V gene is TRBV11-2, the J gene TRBJ1-2; D remains ambiguous. V shed 1 base and J shed 2 bases, with 11 bases lying between them. This CDR3 contains 15 residues. CDR1 is SGHAT and CDR2 is FQNNGV in the germline V gene. CDR3 sequence reads: CASSLAAGYNYGYTF. In nucleotides, the CDR3 is TGTGCCAGCAGCTTAGCAGCAGGCTACAACTATGGCTACACCTTC.

This rearrangement joins TRBV11-2 to TRBJ2-7; 8 positions agree with TRBD2. V was clipped by 0 bases and J by 3 bases; unmatched bases: 1. CDR3 length equals 14 residues. Per germline, CDR1 SGHAT and CDR2 FQNNGV. The CDR3 loop reads CASSLEREVYEQYF. CDR3 in DNA: TGTGCCAGCAGCTTAGAGCGGGAGGTCTACGAGCAGTACTTC. The full variable domain, with the rest looked up from reference TRBV11-2 and TRBJ2-7, is EAGVAQSPRYKIIEKRQSVAFWCNPISGHATLYWYQQILGQGPKLLIQFQNNGVVDDSQLPKDRFSAERLKGVDSTLKIQPAKLEDSAVYLCASSLEREVYEQYFGPGTRLTVT.

This clone has a single count. The genes are TRBV28 and TRBJ2-1; perhaps TRBD1 as D (5 bases). The germline V and J ends were trimmed by 5 bases and 5 bases, with 19 bases remaining between them. Per the germline V gene, CDR1 is MDHEN and CDR2 is SYDVKM. The CDR3 totals 16 residues. The CDR3 sequence is CASSPRTPHRDNEQFF. CDR3 bases: TGTGCCAGCAGTCCACGGACACCTCATCGTGACAATGAGCAGTTCTTC.

V and J are TRBV19 and TRBJ2-2; perhaps TRBD1 as D (6 bases). The CDR3 runs 14 residues. From germline, CDR1 is LNHDA and CDR2 SQIVND (reference sequence). V lost 7 bases and J lost 6, with 15 bases in between. CDR3 residues: CASIGTHEAGELFF. The CDR3 nucleotides read TGTGCCAGTATCGGGACACATGAGGCCGGGGAGCTGTTTTTT.

J is TRBJ1-1 and V is TRBV6-1; 10 bases are shared with TRBD1. J lost 7 bases, V lost 4 bases, and 12 bases had no gene match. This CDR3 is built from 16 residues. The germline V gene encodes CDR1 MNHNS and CDR2 SASEGT. CDR3 coding DNA: TGTGCCAGCAGTGCGGGGGACAGGGGAGGTTTAGGTGAAGCTTTCTTT. Translated, it gives CASSAGDRGGLGEAFF.

The chain employs TRBV27 and TRBJ1-2; D is unclear. CDR1 and CDR2 (germline): MNHEY, SMNVEV (reference sequence). This CDR3 contains 13 residues. The germline V and J ends were trimmed by 6 bases and 4 bases, with 12 bases remaining between them. CDR3 nucleotides: TGTGCCAGCAGCACGACTGGAATCTATGGCTACACCTTC. Its translation is CASSTTGIYGYTF.

The DNA for the CDR3 is TGTGCCACCAGCCTCTTACCTAGGGGAAACACCGGGGAGCTGTTTTTT. Translation: CATSLLPRGNTGELFF. This rearrangement joins TRBV2 to TRBJ2-2; TRBD1 might be the D (5 bases). Per the germline V gene, CDR1 is SNHLY and CDR2 is FYNNEI. V was clipped by 10 bases and J by 2 bases, with 20 bases between them. This CDR3 has 16 amino acids.

The rearrangement uses TRBV6-1 and TRBJ1-3; maybe TRBD1 (5 bases). The CDR3 consists of 15 residues. V was pared by 2 bases and J by 0 bases, with 8 bases between. CDR1 is MNHNS, CDR2 SASEGT, per germline. Written as DNA, the CDR3 is TGTGCCAGCAGTGAAAGGGACTACTCTGGAAACACCATATATTTT. Translation: CASSERDYSGNTIYF.